One sample yielded the 7 T cell receptor beta chains listed below, sequenced in a study of cytomegalovirus exposure and HLA in healthy donors. Measured with immunoSEQ multiplex PCR; TCRdb has only the in-frame clones, and not every one. This sample has 90,000 to 100,000 clones; around 88% occur once, and the top ten carry roughly 3.8%. Sequenced material: PBMCs. The receptors were gathered from a woman aged 25 to 39 in good health and CMV-seronegative.

This clone is a singleton in its sample. The DNA for the CDR3 is TGTGCCATCGGCCGTGCGGCTTCCAATGAGCAGTTCTTC. This codes for CAIGRAASNEQFF. The chain uses TRBV10-3 and TRBJ2-1, with D uncertain. This CDR3 has 13 residues. The germline V and J ends were trimmed by 8 bases and 6 bases, with 14 bases remaining between them. Germline loops: CDR1 ENHRY, CDR2 SYGVKD.

Concerning this clone itself: Germline is not matched at one junction end, which may reflect a read error. The chain employs TRBV7-7 and TRBJ2-5; D may correspond to TRBD1 or TRBD2 (5 bases each). The germline gives CDR1 SSHAT, CDR2 FNYEAQ (reference sequence). The length of the CDR3 is 15 residues. Here the CDR3 reads CASSLAQGRQETQYF. The CDR3 coding sequence is TGTGCTAGCAGCTTAGCGCAGGGCCGGCAAGAGACCCAGTACTTC.

The chain links TRBV7-2 to TRBJ1-1; the match to TRBD1 covers 7 bases. In germline, CDR1 is SGHTA, CDR2 FQGNSA. With V trimmed by 8 bases and J by 4 bases, 4 bases remained unmatched. The CDR3 contains 12 residues. CDR3 sequence reads: CASRQGVTEAFF. CDR3 nucleotides: TGTGCCAGCCGGCAGGGGGTCACTGAAGCTTTCTTT.

The J gene is TRBJ2-7, the V gene TRBV10-2; no clear D gene. CDR3 length equals 14 residues. In germline, CDR1 is WSHSY, CDR2 SAAADI. With 7 bases removed from V and 3 bases from J, the gap between germline ends came to 16 bases. As DNA, the CDR3 is TGCGCCAGCACCGAGCTTCTTCACAGCTACGAGCAGTACTTC. Protein: CASTELLHSYEQYF.

This clone appeared a single time. The V and J genes are TRBV7-8 and TRBJ1-1; D is unclear. The CDR3 is made up of 15 amino acids. The germline V gene encodes CDR1 SGHVS and CDR2 FQNEAQ. V was clipped by 5 bases and J by 2 bases, with 15 bases between them. In DNA, the CDR3 is TGTGCCAGCAGCCGGACGGAGGCCCCTAACACTGAAGCTTTCTTT. The encoded protein is CASSRTEAPNTEAFF.

The chain is built from TRBV7-3 and TRBJ2-5; D remains ambiguous. Germline CDR1 is SGHTA and CDR2 is FQGTGA. This CDR3 spans 13 amino acids. V lost 4 bases and J lost 5, with 11 bases in between. CDR3 sequence (DNA): TGTGCCAGCAGCTCTTCACCCCGGGAGACCCAGTACTTC. As protein: CASSSSPRETQYF.

The chain employs TRBV18 and TRBJ2-1; TRBD1 matches 10 bases. J gave up 7 bases and V 2 bases, and 11 bases lay outside the gene matches. The CDR3 length is 17 residues. Looked up from germline, CDR1 is KGHSH and CDR2 is LQKENI. CDR3 bases: TGTGCCAGCTCACCATACGCCGACAGGGGGCTGGGAAATGAGCAGTTCTTC. The encoded protein is CASSPYADRGLGNEQFF. The complete variable domain, with remaining parts taken from reference TRBV18 and TRBJ2-1, reads NAGVMQNPRHLVRRRGQEARLRCSPMKGHSHVYWYRQLPEEGLKFMVYLQKENIIDESGMPKERFSAEFPKEGPSILRIQQVVRGDSAAYFCASSPYADRGLGNEQFFGPGTRLTVL.